The clone carrying this TCR beta chain has only one observation. This CDR3 has 15 residues. Germline assignment: CDR1 SNHLY and CDR2 FYNNEI. Deletions cut 2 bases from V and 4 bases from J, with 14 bases between. Per the authors' pipeline: Scientists estimated how many nucleated cells there were by amplifying reference gene primers. Measured with immunoSEQ multiplex PCR; TCRdb has only the in-frame clones, and not every one. The DNA gave D and trimming, while V, J and clone size come from that table. In the table there are about 240,000 clones, about 80% of which are singletons. This record belongs to a study of blood T cell repertoires in COVID-19.

The sequenced sample was PBMCs or T cells enriched from blood (not recorded which). The source is a woman aged 40 to 50 who had been exposed to COVID-19. The V call is TRBV2, the J call TRBJ1-2; D not certain. The DNA for the CDR3 is TGTGCCAGCAGTGAATCCGAGACATTACTCTATGGCTACACCTTC. This translates into CASSESETLLYGYTF.